The TCR beta chain described here comes from a study of T cells in Graves' hyperthyroidism and ophthalmopathy. When ophthalmopathy did not progress within 18 months, Graves' hyperthyroidism was considered stable. Researchers barred patients who had uncontrolled infection, other autoimmune disease, pregnancy or lactation. General observations from the study: The majority of expanded thyroid clonotypes above 0.001 also appeared in blood.

This clonotype was found many times. Antigen specificity is unknown. RNA transcripts gave rise to amplified TCR beta CDR3 regions. In the first-round RT-PCR of the TCR CDR3, the HTBI primer set was used. A single record per CDR3 protein comes from TCRdb applying MiXCR to the multiplex PCR reads. The table records about 350,000 distinct CDR3 sequences, approximately 19% of them present only once. V was trimmed by 0 bases and J by 0 bases, leaving 4 bases between them. Germline CDR1 SGHKS, CDR2 YYEKEE (reference sequence). CDR3 size: 13 residues. This clonotype originated in a woman between 18 and 29 years old with Graves' hyperthyroidism. The V call is TRBV5-5, the J call TRBJ2-7; D is unclear. The specimen sequenced was blood. The CDR3 protein is CASSLAFSYEQYF. CDR3 coding DNA: TGTGCCAGCAGCTTGGCTTTCTCCTACGAGCAGTACTTC.